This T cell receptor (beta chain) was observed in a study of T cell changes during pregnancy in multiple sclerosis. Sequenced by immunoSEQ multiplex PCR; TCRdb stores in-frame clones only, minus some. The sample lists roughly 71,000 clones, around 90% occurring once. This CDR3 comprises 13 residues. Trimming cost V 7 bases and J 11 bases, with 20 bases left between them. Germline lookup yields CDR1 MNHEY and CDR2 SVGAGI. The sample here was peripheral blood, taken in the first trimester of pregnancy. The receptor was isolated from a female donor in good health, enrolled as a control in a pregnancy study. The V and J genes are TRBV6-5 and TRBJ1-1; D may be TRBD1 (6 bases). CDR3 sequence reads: CASKPPLGGGAFF. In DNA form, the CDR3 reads TGTGCCAGCAAGCCCCCCCTAGGGGGGGGTGCTTTCTTT.